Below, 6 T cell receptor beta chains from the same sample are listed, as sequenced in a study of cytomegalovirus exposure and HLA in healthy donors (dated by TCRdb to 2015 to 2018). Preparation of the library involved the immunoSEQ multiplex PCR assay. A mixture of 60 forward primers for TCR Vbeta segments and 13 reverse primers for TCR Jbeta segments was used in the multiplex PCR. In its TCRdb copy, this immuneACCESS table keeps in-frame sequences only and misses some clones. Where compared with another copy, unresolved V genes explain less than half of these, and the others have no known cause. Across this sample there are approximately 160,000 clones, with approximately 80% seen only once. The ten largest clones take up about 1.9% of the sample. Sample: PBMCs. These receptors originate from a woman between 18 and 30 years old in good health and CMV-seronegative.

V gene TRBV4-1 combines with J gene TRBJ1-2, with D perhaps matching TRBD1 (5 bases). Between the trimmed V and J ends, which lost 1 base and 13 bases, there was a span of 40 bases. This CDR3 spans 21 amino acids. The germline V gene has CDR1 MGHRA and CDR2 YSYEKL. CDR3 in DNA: TGCGCCAGCAGCCAAGGATTCATTAAGGGGAAGGTGGGGCAAGACAATTACCAAACCACCTTC. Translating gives CASSQGFIKGKVGQDNYQTTF.

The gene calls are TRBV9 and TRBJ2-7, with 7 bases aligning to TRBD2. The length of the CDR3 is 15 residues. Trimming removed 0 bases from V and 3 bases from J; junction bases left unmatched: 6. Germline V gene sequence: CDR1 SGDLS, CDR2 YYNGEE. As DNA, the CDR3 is TGTGCCAGCAGCGTAGGGGAGGGCCATAACTACGAGCAGTACTTC. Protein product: CASSVGEGHNYEQYF. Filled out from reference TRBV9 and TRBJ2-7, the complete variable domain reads DSGVTQTPKHLITATGQRVTLRCSPRSGDLSVYWYQQSLDQGLQFLIQYYNGEERAKGNILERFSAQQFPDLHSELNLSSLELGDSALYFCASSVGEGHNYEQYFGPGTRLTVT.

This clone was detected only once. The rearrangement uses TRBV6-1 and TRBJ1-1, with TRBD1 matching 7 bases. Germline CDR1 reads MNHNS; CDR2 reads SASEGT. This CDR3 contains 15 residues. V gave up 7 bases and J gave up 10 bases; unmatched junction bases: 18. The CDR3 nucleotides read TGTGCCAGCATTGGAACAGGGGAACGTCCTCGTAGAGCTTTCTTT. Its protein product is CASIGTGERPRRAFF.

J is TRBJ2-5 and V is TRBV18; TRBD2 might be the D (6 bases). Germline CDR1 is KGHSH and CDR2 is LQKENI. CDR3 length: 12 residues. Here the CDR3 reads CASRGSGETQYF. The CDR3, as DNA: TGTGCTTCAAGAGGTAGCGGAGAGACCCAGTACTTC.

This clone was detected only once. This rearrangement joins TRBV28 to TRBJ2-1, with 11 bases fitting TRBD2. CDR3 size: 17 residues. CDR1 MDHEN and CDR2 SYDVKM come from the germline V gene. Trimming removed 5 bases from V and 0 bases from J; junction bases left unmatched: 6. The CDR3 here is CASSLGTSGSSYNEQFF. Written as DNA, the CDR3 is TGTGCCAGCAGTCTAGGGACTAGCGGTAGCTCCTACAATGAGCAGTTCTTC.

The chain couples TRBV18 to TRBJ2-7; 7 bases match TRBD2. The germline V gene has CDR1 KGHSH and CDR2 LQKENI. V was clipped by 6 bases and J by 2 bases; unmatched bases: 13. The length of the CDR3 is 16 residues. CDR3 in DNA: TGTGCCAGCTCCCCTCGAGGCAGCGGGATCCCCTACGAGCAGTACTTC. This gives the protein CASSPRGSGIPYEQYF.